A selection of T cell receptor beta chains follows, all from one sample in a study of regulatory T cells in long-lasting Graves disease. TCRdb used MiXCR to reprocess the multiplex PCR reads, holding one entry per CDR3 protein. The data show roughly 420,000 distinct CDR3 sequences, 16% seen once. Another study also made use of these data, one on T cells in Graves' hyperthyroidism and ophthalmopathy.

The material was peripheral blood mononuclear cells (PBMCs), obtained at new diagnosis, from a patient treated with antithyroid drugs. The receptors shown here come from a woman in her thirties with Graves disease. The CDR3 runs from the conserved cysteine through the conserved F or W. The order of the fields is CDR3 length, D gene, clone size, V gene, J gene, CDR3 protein, CDR3 DNA. A D gene is named only where the DNA matches it firmly. Only some rows state a clone size, as once, few, many or a class for expanded clones.

15,TRBD1,NA,TRBV20-1,TRBJ1-1,CSARDLRGAWTEAFF,TGCAGTGCTAGAGATCTCAGGGGGGCGTGGACTGAAGCTTTCTTT
14,TRBD1,many,TRBV18,TRBJ1-1,CASSPGQGNTEAFF,TGTGCCAGCAGCCCAGGACAGGGGAACACTGAAGCTTTCTTT
17,NA,many,TRBV7-8,TRBJ1-5,CASSLQAVPNSNQPQHF,TGTGCCAGCAGCTTGCAGGCCGTCCCTAATAGCAATCAGCCCCAGCATTTT
16,TRBD2,many,TRBV5-8,TRBJ2-1,CASRLRLAGGRYEQFF,TGTGCCAGCCGACTACGACTAGCGGGAGGTCGCTATGAGCAGTTCTTC
17,TRBD2,many,TRBV6-2/TRBV6-3,TRBJ2-7,CASSYRRGGGTTYEQYF,TGTGCCAGCAGTTACAGGCGCGGCGGCGGGACTACCTACGAGCAGTACTTC
16,NA,few,TRBV25-1,TRBJ2-1,CASSELGDLSYNEQFF,TGTGCCAGCAGTGAATTGGGAGACCTCTCCTACAATGAGCAGTTCTTC
12,NA,many,TRBV3-1,TRBJ2-7,CASSHIQMEQYF,TGTGCCAGCAGCCATATCCAAATGGAGCAGTACTTC
14,NA,many,TRBV24-1,TRBJ2-3,CATAYPGRTDTQYF,TGTGCCACCGCATACCCGGGACGGACAGATACGCAGTATTTT
14,NA,few,TRBV7-3,TRBJ2-7,CASSLGVGPYEQYF,TGTGCCAGCAGCTTAGGGGTCGGACCCTACGAGCAGTACTTC
14,NA,many,TRBV7-2,TRBJ2-1,CASSPGRDYNEQFF,TGTGCCAGCAGCCCTGGGCGGGACTACAATGAGCAGTTCTTC
14,TRBD1,many,TRBV3-1,TRBJ1-1,CASSQQGARTEAFF,TGTGCCAGCAGCCAGCAGGGGGCGCGAACTGAAGCTTTCTTT
15,TRBD2,many,TRBV24-1,TRBJ2-7,CATSDPSGRVDEQYF,TGTGCCACCAGTGATCCTAGCGGGAGGGTCGACGAGCAGTACTTC
15,NA,many,TRBV4-1,TRBJ2-5,CASSHPGSAKETQYF,TGCGCCAGCAGTCATCCCGGGAGCGCCAAAGAGACCCAGTACTTC
15,TRBD2,NA,TRBV9,TRBJ2-7,CASSVGLGLAYEQYF,TGTGCCAGCAGCGTAGGGTTGGGACTAGCCTACGAGCAGTACTTC
12,NA,NA,TRBV29-1,TRBJ1-1,CSVTPGGLEAFF,TGCAGCGTTACCCCGGGGGGTCTAGAAGCTTTCTTT
14,TRBD1,few,TRBV28,TRBJ2-2,CASRLDRVTGELFF,TGTGCCAGCAGGCTGGACAGGGTCACCGGGGAGCTGTTTTTT
13,TRBD2,many,TRBV2,TRBJ2-1,CACGGRINNEQFF,TGTGCCTGCGGCGGGAGGATCAACAATGAGCAGTTCTTC
14,NA,many,TRBV5-1,TRBJ2-3,CASERYGGTDTQYF,TGCGCCAGCGAGCGGTACGGGGGAACAGATACGCAGTATTTT
15,TRBD2,NA,TRBV20-1,TRBJ2-7,CSASPSGRANHEQYF,TGCAGTGCTTCCCCTAGCGGGAGGGCGAACCACGAGCAGTACTTC
13,NA,NA,TRBV20-1,TRBJ1-2,CSAIPSSGYGYTF,TGCAGTGCTATTCCTTCCAGCGGCTATGGCTACACCTTC
14,TRBD1,many,TRBV20-1,TRBJ2-2,CSAPRTGIAGELFF,TGCAGTGCTCCTCGGACAGGGATCGCCGGGGAGCTGTTTTTT
13,NA,many,TRBV20-1,TRBJ2-2,CSVDTTNTGELFF,TGCAGTGTCGACACAACGAACACCGGGGAGCTGTTTTTT
16,TRBD2,few,TRBV5-1,TRBJ2-1,CASSPPGGRIYNEQFF,TGCGCCAGCAGCCCCCCCGGCGGGAGGATCTACAATGAGCAGTTCTTC
13,TRBD1,many,TRBV29-1,TRBJ1-2,CSVKPGQISGYTF,TGCAGCGTAAAACCGGGACAGATAAGCGGCTACACCTTC
13,NA,NA,TRBV10-3,TRBJ2-1,CAIMAGLGNEQFF,TGTGCCATCATGGCTGGGTTGGGCAATGAGCAGTTCTTC
15,NA,NA,TRBV6-2/TRBV6-3,TRBJ2-7,CASSYTDSFSYEQYF,TGTGCCAGCAGTTACACGGACTCCTTCTCCTACGAGCAGTACTTC
16,NA,many,TRBV28,TRBJ1-2,CASSFPLGGGTYGYTF,TGTGCCAGCAGTTTCCCCTTGGGGGGGGGAACTTATGGCTACACCTTC